This T cell receptor (beta chain) derives from a study of STAT5B mutations in CD4+ large granular lymphocyte leukemia. The germline V gene has CDR1 MNHEY and CDR2 SVGAGI. There are 12 residues in the CDR3. V lost 7 bases to trimming and J lost 7 bases, with 13 bases between them. Using immunoSEQ multiplex PCR, the repertoire was profiled, and TCRdb retains in-frame clones only, with some absent. The sample lists over 30,000 clones, roughly 76% seen once, with around 4.8% in the top ten. The sample comprised CD4+ T cells from blood buffy coats. This TCR derives from a human donor in good health. The chain couples TRBV6-5 to TRBJ1-1, with D unclear. Written as DNA, the CDR3 is TGTGCCAGCACCAACCGATTAGGTGAAGCTTTCTTT. This codes for CASTNRLGEAFF.